This T cell receptor beta chain is from a study of human T cells and chemical hapten exposure. MiXCR, run by TCRdb on the RACE reads, gives a single entry per CDR3 protein. The sample has 300,000 to 400,000 distinct CDR3 sequences; less than 6.5% are singletons. Ten or more counts support this clonotype. Its antigen is unknown. The CDR3 has 19 amino acids. Indicated time point: pre-sensitization, week 0. Noted treatment: therapeutic diphenylcyclopropenone sensitization with weekly scalp DPC. General study findings and limits: With patch test score, the counts of PT1 expanded TCRs showed a positive correlation.

Source: whole blood, taken in connection with sensitization to the hapten diphenylcyclopropenone (DPC). This TCR was sampled from a woman in her forties or fifties with alopecia areata. Some clones in this sample may be carry-over from other donors' samples. The chain recombines TRBV21-1 with TRBJ1-5; the table assigns TRBD1, which was not confirmed against the DNA. TRBV21-1 is termed a pseudogene. CDR3: CASSTLFRDREGGNQPQHF. In nucleotides, the CDR3 is TGTGCCAGCAGCACACTTTTTCGGGACAGGGAAGGAGGCAATCAGCCCCAGCATTTT.